This T cell receptor (beta chain) stems from a study of early T cells in non-severe SARS-CoV-2 infection. The V gene's germline CDR1 is LGHNA and CDR2 YSLEER. Trimming pared 1 base from V and 5 bases from J, leaving 11 bases between. The CDR3 totals 14 residues. In TCRdb, the 5' RACE reads were re-called with MiXCR into one record per CDR3 protein. The table shows fewer than 30,000 distinct CDR3 sequences, with about 4.4% occurring only once. This clonotype was seen repeatedly, ten times or more. The clonotype comes from an adult who was a healthcare worker with PCR-confirmed SARS-CoV-2 infection or an uninfected control (not recorded which). The V gene is TRBV4-3, the J gene TRBJ2-5; D is undetermined. Sequencing was performed on whole blood. CDR3 sequence (DNA): TGCGCCAGCAGCCAAGGGTTCAGCTCGGAGACCCAGTACTTC. It specifies CASSQGFSSETQYF.